This TCR beta chain was retrieved from a study of cytotoxic CD8 clonotypes in ibrutinib-treated CLL (dated by TCRdb to about 2021). For the wider study: The cohort was composed of 11 relapsed/refractory and about 15 treatment-naive patients; IGHV unmutated status was identified in some 17 patients. All remission and progressive disease samples were collected while patients were still receiving ibrutinib. Of the approximately 90 participants in the trial, 25 to 30 had longitudinal samples available. On average, each sample had roughly 230,000 productive templates and approximately 89,000 productive rearrangements. Responses were partial in roughly 24 patients and complete in 2; after median 68 months follow-up, roughly 15 stayed in remission and 12 progressed. Response samples were taken after a median of around 13 months on treatment, ranging from roughly 6 to 36 months. Cryopreserved peripheral blood mononuclear cells were obtained before treatment, at response, and at either sustained remission or disease progression. General study outcomes and caveats: At baseline, clonality was higher than in age-matched healthy donors and showed a strong correlation with circulating CD8+ T-cell counts. Public clonotypes were rare and either shrank or stayed stable during treatment, and the rise in clonality at ibrutinib response reflected expansion of private clonotypes. Lymph node repertoires were not examined, and the timing of sampling was not matched between patients in sustained remission and those whose disease progressed. An increase in clonality was observed at ibrutinib response, with clonality remaining stable during sustained remission and falling back toward baseline at progression.

This clone was detected a few times. What this receptor recognizes is not known. Base qualities are missing; no much larger clone stands one base away. The junction carries 11 bases between V and J, which are trimmed by 5 bases and 4 bases respectively. The germline V gene specifies WSHSY as CDR1 and SAAADI as CDR2. Spanning cysteine to phenylalanine, the CDR3 consists of 13 amino acids. Only the CDR3 DNA stays, 39 bases, in frame from base 1. Each clonotype received, on average, about 10x coverage in deep resolution sequencing performed on a MiSeq, where the target depth lay between 1 in 1 million and 1 in 200,000 T cells. The immunoSEQ hsTCRB Kit was used to generate TCR beta libraries. As for the original processing: The data were analyzed with ImmunoSEQ Analyzer and ImmunoSEQ Data Assistant, and V, D and J gene assignments followed IMGT definitions. Clonality was computed as one minus normalized Shannon entropy of productive rearrangement frequencies, ranging from 0 to 1. Public clonotype analysis was restricted to overrepresented clonotypes comprising at least 0.05% of each patient's repertoire. Repertoires from roughly 13 age-matched healthy donors in immuneACCESS were used as clonality controls. TCRdb stores this immuneACCESS table with in-frame sequences only. Part of the clones is absent; in the studies checked, under half of the shortfall reflects unresolved V genes, and no reason is known for the rest. V and J calls and clone size are those listed in that table; D and trimming were worked out from the DNA. The table for this sample lists roughly 180,000 clones; 55% to 85% of them were counted only once. Clones ranked in the top ten supply about an eighth of the sample.

Taken with the paper, the label for time point translates to: approximately 25 months on ibrutinib. For TCR beta library preparation, about 2 micrograms of genomic DNA was extracted from cryopreserved PBMCs. High-throughput TCR beta sequencing was performed on longitudinal blood samples from CLL patients receiving ibrutinib monotherapy. The patients took part in an open-label, single-center phase 2 trial of ibrutinib monotherapy. The TCR sequence derives from a human donor with chronic lymphocytic leukemia. The sequence is built from TRBV10-2 and TRBJ1-1; no D gene call is confident. The sample consisted of PBMCs, taken after 24 months of ibrutinib treatment. This receptor has the CDR3 CASSIQYGTEAFF. The DNA reads as follows: TGCGCCAGCAGTATACAGTATGGCACTGAAGCTTTCTTT.